This is a list of T cell receptor beta chains from one sample in a study of cytomegalovirus exposure and HLA in healthy donors. Sequenced by immunoSEQ multiplex PCR; TCRdb stores in-frame clones only, minus some. The table lists about 180,000 clones, 75% to 85% of them singletons. Specimen: PBMCs. The receptors were sampled from a man between 18 and 29 years old in good health and CMV-seronegative. The CDR3 runs from the conserved cysteine through the conserved F or W. D genes are given only for firm matches.

D gene	J gene	V gene	CDR3 DNA	CDR3 protein
-	TRBJ2-3	TRBV6-1	TGTGCCAGCAGTGAATCAGACTACAGCACAGATACGCAGTATTTT	CASSESDYSTDTQYF
TRBD2	TRBJ2-1	TRBV6-5	TGTGCCACCAGGAGGGAAAGCGGGGACTACAATGAGCAGTTCTTC	CATRRESGDYNEQFF
-	TRBJ1-4	TRBV30	TGTGCCTGGGGCCGCCCTAATGAAAAACTGTTTTTT	CAWGRPNEKLFF
-	TRBJ2-2	TRBV7-9	TGTGCCAGCACCCGCCAGGGGACCGGGGAGCTGTTTTTT	CASTRQGTGELFF
-	TRBJ2-5	TRBV6-1	TGTGCCAGCAGCACCCCCCACCGGGAGACCCAGTACTTC	CASSTPHRETQYF
TRBD2	TRBJ2-3	TRBV27	TGTGCCAGCAGTTTTTCGGGACTAGCCATAGATACGCAGTATTTT	CASSFSGLAIDTQYF
TRBD1	TRBJ2-5	TRBV10-1	TGCGCCAGCAGTGAGTCTAGGATTGGAGGACAGGGGGTGACCCAGTACTTC	CASSESRIGGQGVTQYF
-	TRBJ2-7	TRBV7-9	TGTGCCAGCAGCCGGGCTGGGGCCGACTACGAGCAGTACTTC	CASSRAGADYEQYF
-	TRBJ2-2	TRBV9	TGTGCCAGCAGCGTAGGGTGGGGCCAGGCCACCGGGGAGCTGTTTTTT	CASSVGWGQATGELFF
-	TRBJ2-2	TRBV2	TGTGCCAGCAAACGGGGACTCGCGAACACCGGGGAGCTGTTTTTT	CASKRGLANTGELFF